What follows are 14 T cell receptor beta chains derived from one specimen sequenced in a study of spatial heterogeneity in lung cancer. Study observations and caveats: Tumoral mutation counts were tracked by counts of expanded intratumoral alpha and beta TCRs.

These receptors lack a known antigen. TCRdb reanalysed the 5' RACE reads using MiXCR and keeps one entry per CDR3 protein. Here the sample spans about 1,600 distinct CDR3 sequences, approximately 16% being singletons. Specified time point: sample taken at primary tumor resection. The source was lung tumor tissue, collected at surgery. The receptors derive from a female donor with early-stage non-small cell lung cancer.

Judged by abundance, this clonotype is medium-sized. As DNA, the CDR3 is TGTGCCAGCAGCTTGGGCACTTTCCAGTTCTTC. Amino acid sequence: CASSLGTFQFF. The chain joins TRBV5-4 to TRBJ2-1; D not certain. The CDR3 is 11 residues long. Trimming pared 0 bases from V and 13 bases from J, leaving 8 bases between. Germline V gene lookup returns CDR1 SGHNT and CDR2 YYREEE (reference sequence).

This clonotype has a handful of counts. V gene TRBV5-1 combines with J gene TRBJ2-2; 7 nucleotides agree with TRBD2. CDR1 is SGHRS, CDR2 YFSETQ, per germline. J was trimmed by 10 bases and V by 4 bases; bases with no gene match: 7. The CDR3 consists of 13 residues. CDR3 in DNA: TGCGCCAGCAGCGGGATAACTAGCGCGGAGCTGTTTTTT. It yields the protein CASSGITSAELFF.

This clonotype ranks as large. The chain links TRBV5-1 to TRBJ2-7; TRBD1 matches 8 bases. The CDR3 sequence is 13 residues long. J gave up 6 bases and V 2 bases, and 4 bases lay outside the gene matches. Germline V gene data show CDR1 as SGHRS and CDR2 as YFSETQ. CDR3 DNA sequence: TGCGCCAGCAGCTTACAGGGGGATCGCGAGCAGTACTTC. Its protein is CASSLQGDREQYF. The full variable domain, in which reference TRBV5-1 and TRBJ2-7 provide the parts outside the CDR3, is KAGVTQTPRYLIKTRGQQVTLSCSPISGHRSVSWYQQTPGQGLQFLFEYFSETQRNKGNFPGRFSGRQFSNSRSEMNVSTLELGDSALYLCASSLQGDREQYFGPGTRLTVT.

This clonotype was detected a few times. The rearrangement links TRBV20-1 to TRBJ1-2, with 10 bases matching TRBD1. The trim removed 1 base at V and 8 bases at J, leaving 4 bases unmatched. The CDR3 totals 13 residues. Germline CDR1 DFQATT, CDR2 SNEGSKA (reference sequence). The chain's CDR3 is CSARAQTGGGYTF. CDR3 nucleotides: TGCAGTGCTAGAGCTCAGACAGGGGGCGGCTACACCTTC.

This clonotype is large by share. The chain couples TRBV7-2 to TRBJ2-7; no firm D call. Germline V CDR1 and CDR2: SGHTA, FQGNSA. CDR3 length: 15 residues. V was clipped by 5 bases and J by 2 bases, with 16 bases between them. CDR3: CASSLHGAPTYEQYF. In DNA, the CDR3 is TGTGCCAGCAGCCTGCACGGAGCCCCGACCTACGAGCAGTACTTC.

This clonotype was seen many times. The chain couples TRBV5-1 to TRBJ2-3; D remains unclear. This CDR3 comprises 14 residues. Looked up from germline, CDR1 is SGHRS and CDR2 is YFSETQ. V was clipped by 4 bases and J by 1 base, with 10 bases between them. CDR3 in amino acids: CASSTDGRTDTQYF. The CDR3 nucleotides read TGCGCCAGCAGCACCGATGGACGCACAGATACGCAGTATTTT.

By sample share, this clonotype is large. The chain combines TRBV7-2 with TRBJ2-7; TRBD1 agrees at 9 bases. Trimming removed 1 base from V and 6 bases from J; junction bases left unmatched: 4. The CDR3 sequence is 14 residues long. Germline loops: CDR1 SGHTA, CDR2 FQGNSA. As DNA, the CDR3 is TGTGCCAGCAGCTTAGACAACAGGGGGCGCGAGCAGTACTTC. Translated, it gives CASSLDNRGREQYF. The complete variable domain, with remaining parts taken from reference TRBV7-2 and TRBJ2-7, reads GAGVSQSPSNKVTEKGKDVELRCDPISGHTALYWYRQSLGQGLEFLIYFQGNSAPDKSGLPSDRFSAERTGGSVSTLTIQRTQQEDSAVYLCASSLDNRGREQYFGPGTRLTVT.

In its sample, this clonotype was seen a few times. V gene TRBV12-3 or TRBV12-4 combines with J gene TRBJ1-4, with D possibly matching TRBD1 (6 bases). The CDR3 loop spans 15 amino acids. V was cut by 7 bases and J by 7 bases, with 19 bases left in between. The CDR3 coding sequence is TGTGCCAGCACCCCGGGGGCAGGGAGGGGTGAAAAACTGTTTTTT. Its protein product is CASTPGAGRGEKLFF.

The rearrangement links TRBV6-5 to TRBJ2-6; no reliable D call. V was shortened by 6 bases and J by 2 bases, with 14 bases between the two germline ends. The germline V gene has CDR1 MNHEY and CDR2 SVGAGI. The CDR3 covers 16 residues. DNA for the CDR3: TGTGCCAGCAGGCCCAGTACCGCCGCTGGGGCCAACGTCCTGACTTTC. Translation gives CASRPSTAAGANVLTF.

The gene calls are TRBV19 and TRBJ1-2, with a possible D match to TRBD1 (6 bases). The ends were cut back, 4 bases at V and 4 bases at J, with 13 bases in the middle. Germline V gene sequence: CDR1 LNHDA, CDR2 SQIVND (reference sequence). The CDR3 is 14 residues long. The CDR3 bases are TGTGCCAGTAGTACCCGGACAGCAATCTATGGCTACACCTTC. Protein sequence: CASSTRTAIYGYTF.

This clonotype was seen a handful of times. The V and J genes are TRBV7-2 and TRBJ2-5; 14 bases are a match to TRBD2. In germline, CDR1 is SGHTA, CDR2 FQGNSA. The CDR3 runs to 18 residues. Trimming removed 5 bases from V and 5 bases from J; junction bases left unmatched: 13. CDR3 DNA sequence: TGTGCCAGCAGCGCCAGCTGGACTAGCGGGGGGCGGCGGGAGACCCAGTACTTC. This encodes CASSASWTSGGRRETQYF.

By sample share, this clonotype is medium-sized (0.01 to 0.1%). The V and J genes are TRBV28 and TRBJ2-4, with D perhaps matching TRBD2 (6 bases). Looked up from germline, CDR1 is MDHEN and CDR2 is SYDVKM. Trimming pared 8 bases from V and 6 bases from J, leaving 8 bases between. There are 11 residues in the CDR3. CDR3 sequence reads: CASGTRNIQYF. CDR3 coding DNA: TGTGCCAGCGGGACTCGAAACATTCAGTACTTC.

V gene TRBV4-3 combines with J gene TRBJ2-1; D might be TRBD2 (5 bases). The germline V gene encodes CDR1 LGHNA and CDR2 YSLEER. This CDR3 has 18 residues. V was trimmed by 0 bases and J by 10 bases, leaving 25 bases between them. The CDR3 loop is CASSQDRRSARLLREQFF. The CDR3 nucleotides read TGCGCCAGCAGCCAAGATAGGAGGAGCGCGAGGTTACTCAGGGAGCAGTTCTTC.

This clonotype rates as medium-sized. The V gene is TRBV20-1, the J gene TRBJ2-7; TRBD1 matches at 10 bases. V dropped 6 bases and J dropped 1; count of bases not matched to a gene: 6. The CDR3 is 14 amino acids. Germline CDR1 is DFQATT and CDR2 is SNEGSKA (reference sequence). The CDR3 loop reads CSANRDRGSYEQYF. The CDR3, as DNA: TGCAGTGCCAACCGGGACAGGGGTTCCTACGAGCAGTACTTC.